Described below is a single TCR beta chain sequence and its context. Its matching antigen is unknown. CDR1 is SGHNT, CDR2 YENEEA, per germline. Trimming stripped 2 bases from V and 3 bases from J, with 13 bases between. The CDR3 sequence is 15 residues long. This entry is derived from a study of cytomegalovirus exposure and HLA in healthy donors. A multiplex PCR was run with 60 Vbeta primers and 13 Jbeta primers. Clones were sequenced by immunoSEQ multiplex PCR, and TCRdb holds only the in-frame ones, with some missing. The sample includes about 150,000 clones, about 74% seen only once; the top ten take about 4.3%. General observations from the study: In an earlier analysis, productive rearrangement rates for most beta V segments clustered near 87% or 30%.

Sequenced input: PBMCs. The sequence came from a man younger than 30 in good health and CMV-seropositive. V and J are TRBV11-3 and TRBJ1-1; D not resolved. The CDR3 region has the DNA TGTGCCAGCAGCTTAAACTCCTTGAGGGACACTGAAGCTTTCTTT. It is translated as CASSLNSLRDTEAFF.